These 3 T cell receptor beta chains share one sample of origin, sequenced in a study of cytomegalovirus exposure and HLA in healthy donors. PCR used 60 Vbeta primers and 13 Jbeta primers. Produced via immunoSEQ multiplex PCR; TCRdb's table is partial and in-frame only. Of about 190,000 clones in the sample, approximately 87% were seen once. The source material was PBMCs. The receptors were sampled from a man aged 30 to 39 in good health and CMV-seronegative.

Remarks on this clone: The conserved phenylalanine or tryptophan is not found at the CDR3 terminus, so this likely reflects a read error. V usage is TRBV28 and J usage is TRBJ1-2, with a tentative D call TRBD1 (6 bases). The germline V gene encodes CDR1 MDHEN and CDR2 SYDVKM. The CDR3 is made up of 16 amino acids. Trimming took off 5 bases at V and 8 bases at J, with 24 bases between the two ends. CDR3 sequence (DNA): TGTGCCAGCAGTCCGTACGGGACATCTAAAACGGGCGGCTACACCCTC. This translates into CASSPYGTSKTGGYTL.

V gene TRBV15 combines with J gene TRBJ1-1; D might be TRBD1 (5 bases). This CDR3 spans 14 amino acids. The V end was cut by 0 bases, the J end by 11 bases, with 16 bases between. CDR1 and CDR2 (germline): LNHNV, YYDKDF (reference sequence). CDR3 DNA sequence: TGTGCCACCAGCAGAGATTACCAGGGTGTGGCGGCTTTCTTT. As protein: CATSRDYQGVAAFF.

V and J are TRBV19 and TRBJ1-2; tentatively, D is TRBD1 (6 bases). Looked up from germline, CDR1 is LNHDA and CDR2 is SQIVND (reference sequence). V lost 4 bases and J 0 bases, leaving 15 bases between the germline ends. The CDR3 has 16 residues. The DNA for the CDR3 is TGTGCCAGTAGTAACCCCGGGGGGGCAACTAACTATGGCTACACCTTC. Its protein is CASSNPGGATNYGYTF.